This is a list of T cell receptor beta chains from one sample in a study of T cell clonotyping in hematopoietic cell transplantation. Using immunoSEQ multiplex PCR, the repertoire was profiled, and TCRdb retains in-frame clones only, with some absent. The data contain approximately 39,000 clones, 95% of them singletons. The sample in question was peripheral blood mononuclear cells, obtained before stem cell transplant. The receptors were gathered from a man aged 40-55 years with chronic myeloid leukemia. Some clones in this sample may be carry-over from other donors' samples. The CDR3 runs from the conserved cysteine through the conserved F or W. A D gene is named only where the DNA matches it firmly. The size field is filled for only some rows; it gives once, few, many or a size class.

J gene,clone size,V gene,D gene,CDR3 protein,CDR3 DNA
TRBJ2-5,NA,TRBV9,NA,CASSVTLAQETQYF,TGTGCCAGCAGCGTAACTTTAGCCCAAGAGACCCAGTACTTC
TRBJ2-1,NA,TRBV29-1,NA,CSVEGDTRSYNEQFF,TGCAGCGTTGAAGGGGACACTCGCTCCTACAATGAGCAGTTCTTC
TRBJ2-5,NA,TRBV4-2,NA,CASSQATGGGETQYF,TGTGCCAGCAGCCAAGCTACAGGAGGAGGAGAGACCCAGTACTTC
TRBJ2-1,once,TRBV11-3,TRBD1,CASSLGQGAWNEQFF,TGTGCCAGCAGCTTGGGCCAGGGGGCATGGAATGAGCAGTTCTTC
TRBJ2-1,NA,TRBV7-2,NA,CASSPRYNEQFF,TGTGCCAGCAGCCCGCGTTACAATGAGCAGTTCTTC
TRBJ2-1,NA,TRBV19,NA,CASNSANEQFF,TGTGCCAGCAATAGCGCAAATGAGCAGTTCTTC
TRBJ1-6,NA,TRBV7-6,NA,CASSRGGGWNSPLHF,TGTGCCAGCAGCCGGGGAGGGGGGTGGAATTCACCCCTCCACTTT
TRBJ2-5,NA,TRBV2,NA,CASTFRVETQYF,TGTGCCAGCACCTTTAGAGTAGAGACCCAGTACTTC
TRBJ2-2,once,TRBV5-4,TRBD1,CASSLFLGGLNTGELFF,TGTGCCAGCAGCTTGTTTTTAGGGGGCCTGAACACCGGGGAGCTGTTTTTT
TRBJ1-2,NA,TRBV7-9,NA,CASSSTTGERGYTF,TGTGCCAGCAGCTCTACGACAGGTGAGAGAGGCTACACCTTC
TRBJ2-1,NA,TRBV19,TRBD1,CASSIDRGITSYNEQFF,TGTGCCAGTAGTATAGACAGGGGGATCACCTCCTACAATGAGCAGTTCTTC
TRBJ1-1,once,TRBV30,NA,CAWTPSSMNTEAFF,TGTGCCTGGACCCCGAGCAGCATGAACACTGAAGCTTTCTTT
TRBJ1-1,few,TRBV7-9,TRBD1,CASSPRGAEAFF,TGTGCCAGCAGCCCCAGGGGGGCTGAAGCTTTCTTT
TRBJ1-3,NA,TRBV28,NA,CASGRGTIYF,TGTGCCAGCGGGCGAGGAACCATATATTTT
TRBJ1-1,NA,TRBV10-1,NA,CASSEPTEAFF,TGCGCCAGCAGTGAACCGACTGAAGCTTTCTTT
TRBJ2-1,NA,TRBV10-3,TRBD2,CAISGGASGGANEQFF,TGTGCCATCAGTGGAGGGGCTAGCGGGGGGGCAAATGAGCAGTTCTTC
TRBJ1-6,NA,TRBV19,NA,CASSQEGPTDSPLHF,TGTGCCAGTAGTCAGGAAGGGCCGACAGATTCACCCCTCCACTTT
TRBJ2-3,NA,TRBV4-2,TRBD2,CASSQDPLAGGPTDTQYF,TGTGCCAGCAGCCAAGATCCCTTAGCGGGGGGTCCCACAGATACGCAGTATTTT
TRBJ1-2,NA,TRBV6-1,TRBD1,CASSELRQGASGYTF,TGTGCCAGCAGTGAACTCCGTCAGGGGGCAAGTGGCTACACCTTC
TRBJ2-7,NA,TRBV19,TRBD1,CASSILTGTGYEQYF,TGTGCCAGTAGTATACTTACCGGGACAGGCTACGAGCAGTACTTC
TRBJ1-6,once,TRBV25-1,TRBD1,CASSEGDRDSPLHF,TGTGCCAGCAGTGAAGGGGACAGGGATTCACCCCTCCACTTT
TRBJ1-5,NA,TRBV6-6,NA,CASSYRDGDQPQHF,TGTGCCAGCAGTTACCGGGACGGAGATCAGCCCCAGCATTTT
TRBJ1-5,NA,TRBV2,NA,CASSALGQDSNQPQHF,TGTGCCAGCAGCGCTTTGGGGCAGGATAGCAATCAGCCCCAGCATTTT
TRBJ2-1,NA,TRBV4-2,TRBD2,CASSPRLAGGRSYNEQFF,TGTGCCAGCAGCCCCCGACTAGCGGGGGGGCGATCCTACAATGAGCAGTTCTTC
TRBJ1-2,NA,TRBV5-4,NA,CASSQERAVNYGYTF,TGTGCCAGCAGCCAAGAAAGGGCGGTTAACTATGGCTACACCTTC
TRBJ1-6,once,TRBV10-3,TRBD1,CAIRGQGQLNSPLHF,TGTGCCATCAGAGGTCAGGGACAGCTAAATTCACCCCTCCACTTT
TRBJ1-2,NA,TRBV10-2,TRBD1,CASSVYARGLGYTF,TGCGCCAGCAGTGTTTATGCCAGGGGGCTTGGCTACACCTTC
TRBJ1-1,once,TRBV27,NA,CASSLSDQGGTEAFF,TGTGCCAGCAGTTTATCGGACCAGGGTGGTACTGAAGCTTTCTTT
TRBJ2-5,NA,TRBV6-6,TRBD2,CASNTGTSQETQYF,TGTGCCAGCAACACCGGGACTAGCCAAGAGACCCAGTACTTC
TRBJ2-5,NA,TRBV7-8,TRBD2,CASSPLAGEGETQYF,TGTGCCAGCAGCCCCCTAGCGGGGGAGGGAGAGACCCAGTACTTC
TRBJ2-3,NA,TRBV7-3,TRBD2,CASNRGGSTDTQYF,TGTGCCAGCAACCGGGGGGGTAGCACAGATACGCAGTATTTT
TRBJ2-2,NA,TRBV9,TRBD2,CASSVDAGGSTGELFF,TGTGCCAGCAGCGTAGACGCGGGGGGTTCCACCGGGGAGCTGTTTTTT
TRBJ1-2,few,TRBV6-5,NA,CASSSSDGVYGYTF,TGTGCCAGCAGTTCCTCGGACGGAGTCTATGGCTACACCTTC
TRBJ1-1,NA,TRBV30,NA,CAWGRGRDTEAFF,TGTGCCTGGGGTAGGGGGAGGGACACTGAAGCTTTCTTT
TRBJ2-1,NA,TRBV6-6,TRBD2,CASSYLLAGGLDEQFF,TGTGCCAGCAGTTACTTACTAGCGGGGGGTCTGGATGAGCAGTTCTTC
TRBJ2-3,NA,TRBV7-2,NA,CASSPKVRQVLKDTQYF,TGTGCCAGCAGCCCCAAGGTGAGGCAGGTTCTGAAAGATACGCAGTATTTT
TRBJ1-2,NA,TRBV28,NA,CASSPPDLRYGYTF,TGTGCCAGCAGTCCCCCAGACCTAAGGTATGGCTACACCTTC
TRBJ1-6,NA,TRBV14,NA,CASSPLEGRAGSSPLHF,TGTGCCAGCAGCCCTCTTGAGGGTCGCGCTGGGAGTTCACCCCTCCACTTT
TRBJ1-3,NA,TRBV6-1,NA,CASRIRGSGGNTIYF,TGTGCCAGCAGGATCAGGGGATCGGGGGGAAACACCATATATTTT
TRBJ1-1,NA,TRBV19,NA,CASSLPMNTEAFF,TGTGCCAGTAGTTTGCCCATGAACACTGAAGCTTTCTTT
TRBJ2-3,NA,TRBV6-4,NA,CASSKTETTDTQYF,TGTGCCAGCAGTAAAACAGAAACCACAGATACGCAGTATTTT